Listed below are T cell receptor beta chains from one sample, sequenced in a study of shared clonotypes between healthy human individuals. TCRdb's table, derived via immunoSEQ multiplex PCR, lists solely in-frame clones and lacks some. The sample contains 650,000 to 800,000 clones, roughly 72% of which appear only once. The sequencing input was memory CD4+ T cells sorted from blood. The source is a woman aged 25 to 39 in good health. Each CDR3 is given with its conserved first and last residue. D genes are given only for firm matches. Only part of the rows carry a size: once, few, many, or a class if the clone is expanded.

>TRBV11-2|TRBJ2-1|NA|TRBD2
TGTGCCAGCAGGGGGACTAGCGGGAGCTACAATGAGCAGTTCTTC
CASRGTSGSYNEQFF
>TRBV5-8|TRBJ2-3|few|TRBD1
TGTGCCAGCAGCTCACCGGGACAGGGGGCAACAGATACGCAGTATTTT
CASSSPGQGATDTQYF
>TRBV6-4|TRBJ2-3|few|TRBD2
TGTGCCAGCAGTGCGACTAGCGGGAGCACAGATACGCAGTATTTT
CASSATSGSTDTQYF
>TRBV30|TRBJ1-3|NA|NA
TGTGCCGGTTCCAGGGCTGGAAACACCATATATTTT
CAGSRAGNTIYF
>TRBV2|TRBJ1-1|once|NA
TGTGCCAGCAATCTGATGAACACTGAAGCTTTCTTT
CASNLMNTEAFF
>TRBV2|TRBJ2-3|NA|NA
TGTGCCAGCAGATTGACTCGAAGCACAGATACGCAGTATTTT
CASRLTRSTDTQYF
>TRBV10-3|TRBJ2-1|many|TRBD2
TGTGCCACCGCACTAGCGGGAGGTGGCAATGAGCAGTTCTTC
CATALAGGGNEQFF
>TRBV5-1|TRBJ2-1|NA|NA
TGCGCCAGCAGCTTGGACCTAGGGGCCTACAATGAGCAGTTCTTC
CASSLDLGAYNEQFF
>TRBV21-1|TRBJ1-5|few|NA
TGTGCCAGCAGCCCCGGACAGGATAATCTTGATAGCAATCAGCCCCAGCATTTT
CASSPGQDNLDSNQPQHF
>TRBV11-2|TRBJ1-1|few|NA
TGTGCCAGCAGCTTAGTAGAGGGTAACGAGGCTTTCTTT
CASSLVEGNEAFF
>TRBV9|TRBJ2-1|NA|NA
TGTGCCAGCAGCGGACCCGGGATTGTCAATGAGCAGTTCTTC
CASSGPGIVNEQFF
>TRBV6-1|TRBJ2-7|NA|TRBD1
TGTGCCAGCAGTGATTCGACAGGGGCCTACGAGCAGTACTTC
CASSDSTGAYEQYF
>TRBV6-4|TRBJ2-1|few|TRBD2
TGTGCCAGCAGTGACTCTGGGACTAGCGGGAGCGGGGTCAATGAGCAGTTCTTC
CASSDSGTSGSGVNEQFF
>TRBV19|TRBJ2-1|few|NA
TGTGCCAGTACCAAGGACAGCTACAATGAGCAGTTCTTC
CASTKDSYNEQFF
>TRBV30|TRBJ1-2|few|NA
TGTGCCTGGAGTGTACTCGGGCCTTCTAACTATGGCTACACCTTC
CAWSVLGPSNYGYTF
>TRBV18|TRBJ2-1|NA|TRBD1
TGTGCCAGCTCAAAAAACAGGGGCTCCTCCTACAATGAGCAGTTCTTC
CASSKNRGSSYNEQFF
>TRBV19|TRBJ2-6|NA|NA
TGTGCCAGTAGTATCCGGGACTCTGGGGCCAACGTCCTGACTTTC
CASSIRDSGANVLTF
>TRBV11-3|TRBJ2-7|NA|NA
TGTGCCAGCAGCTTGCTAGGCGACCCATCCTACGAGCAGTACTTC
CASSLLGDPSYEQYF
>TRBV6-1|TRBJ2-7|NA|NA
TGTGCCAGCAGTGAAATGGGGGGCTTCGCCTACGAGCAGTACTTC
CASSEMGGFAYEQYF
>TRBV25-1|TRBJ2-1|NA|TRBD1
TGTGCCAGCAGTGAACTCGGACAGGGGGCGTACAATGAGCAGTTCTTC
CASSELGQGAYNEQFF
>TRBV27|TRBJ2-5|NA|NA
TGTGCCAGCAGTGGGGGGGGCCTGATGGAAGAGACCCAGTACTTC
CASSGGGLMEETQYF
>TRBV2|TRBJ2-1|NA|NA
TGTGCCAGCAGTGAAGGGACTACCTTACGGCAGTTCTTC
CASSEGTTLRQFF
>TRBV7-9|TRBJ1-1|few|TRBD1
TGTGCCAGCAGCTATACAGGGGGAAACACTGAAGCTTTCTTT
CASSYTGGNTEAFF
>TRBV5-1|TRBJ2-2|NA|NA
TGCGCCAGCAGTCAGGACGGGAAAAAAGGCGGGGAGCTGTTTTTT
CASSQDGKKGGELFF
>TRBV6-1|TRBJ1-1|NA|TRBD1
TGTGCCAGCAGTGACAGGGGGGGGGTGAGCACTGAAGCTTTCTTT
CASSDRGGVSTEAFF
>TRBV27|TRBJ2-2|NA|NA
TGTGCCAGCAGGTTTCGGGGTCTAAACACCGGGGAGCTGTTTTTT
CASRFRGLNTGELFF
>TRBV2|TRBJ2-3|NA|NA
TGTGCCAGCAGCGCAGGGGGGGATACGCAGTATTTT
CASSAGGDTQYF
>TRBV11-3|TRBJ2-2|NA|NA
TGTGCCAGCAGCTTAGGAGGCGGGAACACCGGGGAGCTGTTTTTT
CASSLGGGNTGELFF
>TRBV7-2|TRBJ1-1|NA|NA
TGTGCCAGCAGCTTATCTTTGGTTGGAGCTTTCTTT
CASSLSLVGAFF
>TRBV30|TRBJ1-2|few|NA
TGTGCCTGGAGCGGCCATGCCAGGGGCGGCGGCTACACCTTC
CAWSGHARGGGYTF
>TRBV7-9|TRBJ1-1|NA|TRBD1
TGTGCCAGCAGTTCCGGCCAGGGGGGTGCTTTCTTT
CASSSGQGGAFF
>TRBV2|TRBJ1-2|NA|NA
TGTGCCGGGGGCTCTAACTATGGCTACACCTTC
CAGGSNYGYTF
>TRBV6-1|TRBJ2-7|many|TRBD1
TGTGCCAGTGTCCCGGACAGGGGCTACGAGCAGTACTTC
CASVPDRGYEQYF
>TRBV2|TRBJ1-2|NA|TRBD1
TGTGCCAGCAGTCTGACAGGGTCCGCCGTGGGAGGCTACACCTTC
CASSLTGSAVGGYTF
>TRBV7-8|TRBJ2-5|NA|NA
TGTGCCAGCAGCTTAGGCCGGGAGACCCAGTACTTC
CASSLGRETQYF
>TRBV5-1|TRBJ2-2|NA|NA
TGCGCCAGCAGCTTGGAAGGGTCCTCGAACACCGGGGAGCTGTTTTTT
CASSLEGSSNTGELFF
>TRBV25-1|TRBJ1-2|NA|NA
TGTGCCAGCAGTGAACGGGGGGAAAATTATGGCTACACCTTC
CASSERGENYGYTF
>TRBV7-9|TRBJ1-2|few|TRBD1
TGTGCCAGCAGCATGGACAGGGTGTCTGGCTACACCTTC
CASSMDRVSGYTF
>TRBV6-6|TRBJ1-5|NA|NA
TGTGCCAGCAGTTCCCAGTCGACCAATCAGCCCCAGCATTTT
CASSSQSTNQPQHF
>TRBV5-1|TRBJ1-4|once|NA
TGCGCCAGCAGCTTGGAGGCGGTAAATAATGAAAAACTGTTTTTT
CASSLEAVNNEKLFF
>TRBV18|TRBJ1-2|NA|NA
TGTGCCAGCTCTGTCGTTGAGGGTTCATATGGCTACACCTTC
CASSVVEGSYGYTF
>TRBV27|TRBJ1-5|NA|NA
TGTGCCAGCAGTTTTAGTATGGGTCGGTCAGGGGCCCGAAATGTGGGCAATCAGCCCCAGCATTTT
CASSFSMGRSGARNVGNQPQHF
>TRBV7-9|TRBJ1-4|NA|TRBD1
TGTGCCAGCAGCTCACAGGGGTATGAAAAACTGTTTTTT
CASSSQGYEKLFF
>TRBV28|TRBJ1-2|NA|TRBD1
TGTGCCAGCAGTAGACAGGGGGCCCCCTATGGCTACACCTTC
CASSRQGAPYGYTF
>TRBV5-6|TRBJ1-1|few|NA
TGTGCCAGCAGCTACTTCCATTTGAACACTGAAGCTTTCTTT
CASSYFHLNTEAFF
>TRBV14|TRBJ2-5|NA|NA
TGTGCCAGCAGCCCCGGGACACCCCGGGGGGCCCAGTACTTC
CASSPGTPRGAQYF
>TRBV6-1|TRBJ2-1|few|NA
TGTGCCAGCAGTAAGGGGGGGGAGCCGGGCAATGAGCAGTTCTTC
CASSKGGEPGNEQFF
>TRBV6-4|TRBJ2-3|NA|TRBD2
TGTGCCAGCAGCACAGCGGGATGGGCAGATACGCAGTATTTT
CASSTAGWADTQYF
>TRBV5-4|TRBJ2-5|NA|TRBD2
TGTGCCAGCAGCTTGAGCTGGGGACTAGCCCAAAAGCAAGAGACCCAGTACTTC
CASSLSWGLAQKQETQYF
>TRBV29-1|TRBJ2-1|NA|TRBD2
TGCAGCGTTGTAGCGGGAGGGTCCTACAATGAGCAGTTCTTC
CSVVAGGSYNEQFF
>TRBV27|TRBJ2-4|NA|NA
TGTGCCAGCAGTTTAAACACAGGGTGGAACATTCAGTACTTC
CASSLNTGWNIQYF
>TRBV15|TRBJ1-2|NA|NA
TGTGCCACCAGCAGAGACTTAGGCAGGATCGATCATGGCTACACCTTC
CATSRDLGRIDHGYTF
>TRBV6-5|TRBJ1-2|NA|NA
TGTGCCAGCAGTTACTCGTACGGGTATGGCTACACCTTC
CASSYSYGYGYTF
>TRBV14|TRBJ2-7|few|NA
TGTGCCAGCAGCCAGGCCCTAGCCGAGGCACGGTACTTC
CASSQALAEARYF
>TRBV19|TRBJ2-1|NA|NA
TGTGCCAGTACCGACAGACTTGCTAGCGTGAACAATGAGCAGTTCTTC
CASTDRLASVNNEQFF
>TRBV29-1|TRBJ2-7|NA|TRBD2
TGCAGCGCCGGACTAGCTCCTTCTCGGGAGCAGTACTTC
CSAGLAPSREQYF